This record looks at one T cell receptor beta chain sequence and its context. No antigen is known for it. A heparinised blood draw that averaged about 116 mL was obtained once from each donor. The data stem from a study of beta chain features in type 1 diabetes. At the level of the study: There was similarity between patients and healthy donors in age, gender and cell yields. Study observations and caveats: Moderate but significant shortening of TCRB CDR3s was recorded in all four CD4+ subsets from Type 1 diabetes patients. Possible PCR preference for shorter templates applied equally to patients and controls.

The isolated RNA, all of it, was reverse transcribed, so expressed TCRB transcripts were what got sequenced. Regulatory, naive and central memory T cell samples averaged roughly 3.5 million reads. Assay: immunoSEQ multiplex PCR; the TCRdb copy retains only in-frame clones and omits some. Found here are 500,000 to 650,000 clones, 9.5% to 15% of them singletons; the top ten hold over 0.1%. The sample taken for sequencing was naive CD4+ T cells from blood. This TCR derives from a man between 25 and 39 years old with type 1 diabetes.

The CDR3 DNA sequence: TGTGCCAGCAGCCCGCCGACAGGGTATAATTCACCCCTCCACTTT. This codes for CASSPPTGYNSPLHF. V gene TRBV7-9 combines with J gene TRBJ1-6; 7 nucleotides match TRBD1. Germline V gene lookup returns CDR1 SEHNR and CDR2 FQNEAQ (reference sequence). Trimming cost V 5 bases and J 4 bases; bases outside gene matches: 5. There are 15 residues in the CDR3. Full variable domain (missing parts from reference TRBV7-9 and TRBJ1-6): DTGVSQNPRHKITKRGQNVTFRCDPISEHNRLYWYRQTLGQGPEFLTYFQNEAQLEKSRLLSDRFSAERPKGSFSTLEIQRTEQGDSAMYLCASSPPTGYNSPLHFGNGTRLTVT.